The 10 T cell receptor beta chains below were found in one sample sequenced in a study of response to subunit inactivated influenza vaccine. TCRdb reanalysed the RT-PCR reads using MiXCR and keeps one entry per CDR3 protein. Of 160,000 or so distinct CDR3 sequences listed, about a tenth are singletons. The sequences come from non-naive T cells sorted from PBMCs, collected more than 35 days after vaccination. Source of these receptors: a man aged 50 to 59 who received an inactivated influenza vaccine.

This clonotype came up a few times. The V and J genes are TRBV7-2 and TRBJ1-4; D is perhaps TRBD1 (5 bases). In germline, CDR1 is SGHTA, CDR2 FQGNSA. This CDR3 is 15 amino acids long. The germline V and J ends were trimmed by 5 bases and 4 bases, with 14 bases remaining between them. The CDR3, as DNA: TGTGCCAGCAGCCCCCAACAGGAAGTTAATGAAAAACTGTTTTTT. It codes for CASSPQQEVNEKLFF.

This chain uses TRBV7-9 with TRBJ2-1, with 8 bases aligning to TRBD2. Germline CDR1 is SEHNR and CDR2 is FQNEAQ (reference sequence). The CDR3 loop spans 14 amino acids. The V segment lost 5 bases and the J segment 3 bases; nucleotides outside the gene matches: 3. The CDR3 DNA is TGTGCCAGCAGCCTTAGCGGGAACTACAATGAGCAGTTCTTC. Protein: CASSLSGNYNEQFF.

The sample holds many counts of this clonotype. J is TRBJ2-4 and V is TRBV11-2; no clear D. Germline loops: CDR1 SGHAT, CDR2 FQNNGV. This CDR3 has 18 residues. Trimming stripped 2 bases from V and 2 bases from J, with 19 bases between. The CDR3 DNA reads as TGTGCCAGCAGCTTATCTGGGCTAGGGTCATCTACCAAAAACATTCAGTACTTC. Translation gives CASSLSGLGSSTKNIQYF.

This clonotype was observed a few times. The chain has TRBV20-1 and TRBJ2-1, with 11 bases lining up with TRBD2. The germline V gene has CDR1 DFQATT and CDR2 SNEGSKA (reference sequence). CDR3 length equals 14 residues. V trimming: 7 bases; J trimming: 9 bases; junction bases outside the gene matches: 11. CDR3 region: CSGTLAGASREQFF. The CDR3 DNA reads as TGCAGTGGCACACTAGCGGGGGCCTCCCGTGAGCAGTTCTTC.

This clonotype was picked up a small number of times. The J gene is TRBJ1-5, the V gene TRBV6-1; TRBD1 matches at 7 bases. V shed 2 bases and J 6 bases; nucleotides not matched to a gene: 4. This CDR3 comprises 14 residues. CDR1 is MNHNS, CDR2 SASEGT, per germline. Here the CDR3 reads CASSEFSGGQPQHF. The CDR3 coding sequence is TGTGCCAGCAGTGAATTTTCAGGGGGTCAGCCCCAGCATTTT.

The rearrangement joins TRBV20-1 to TRBJ2-5, with D unresolved. CDR3 size: 14 residues. V dropped 6 bases and J dropped 2 bases, with 16 bases sitting between them. Germline V gene sequence: CDR1 DFQATT, CDR2 SNEGSKA (reference sequence). The chain's CDR3 is CSAQKGVPQETQYF. Written as DNA, the CDR3 is TGCAGTGCCCAGAAAGGTGTACCTCAAGAGACCCAGTACTTC.

J is TRBJ2-7 and V is TRBV5-1, with D hard to call. The CDR3 is 13 residues long. V lost 0 bases, J lost 2 bases, and 6 bases lay in between. Germline CDR1 SGHRS, CDR2 YFSETQ. The CDR3 DNA reads TGCGCCAGCAGCTTGGCCGCCGCCTACGAGCAGTACTTC. Translation: CASSLAAAYEQYF.

This clonotype was recorded at least ten times. This sequence joins TRBV28 and TRBJ1-2; 9 bases line up with TRBD1. The V and J ends lost 6 bases and 14 bases, in that order; junction bases with no gene match: 13. CDR1 is MDHEN and CDR2 is SYDVKM in the germline V gene. The CDR3 has 13 amino acids. For the CDR3, the DNA is TGTGCCAGCAGGGACCCGGGACAGGGAAGCATAACCTTC. This translates into CASRDPGQGSITF.

This chain links TRBV24-1 with TRBJ2-3; D gene ambiguous. The germline V gene encodes CDR1 KGHDR and CDR2 SFDVKD. V shed 9 bases and J shed 5 bases, with 8 bases lying between them. CDR3 length equals 11 residues. The DNA of the CDR3 is TGTGCCACCCGTTGGGGAGATACGCAGTATTTT. This codes for CATRWGDTQYF.

This clonotype has more than one count but fewer than ten. This chain links TRBV20-1 with TRBJ2-3; 9 nucleotides match TRBD1. V was clipped by 0 bases and J by 6 bases; unmatched bases: 19. The CDR3 loop spans 19 amino acids. The germline V gene has CDR1 DFQATT and CDR2 SNEGSKA (reference sequence). The CDR3, as DNA: TGCAGTGCTAGAGATCTCTCCCCCCCCGGACAGGGGCGCAAGGATACGCAGTATTTT. It codes for CSARDLSPPGQGRKDTQYF.